The present TCR beta chain was sequenced within a study of blood T cells in healthy people across ages. As concerns this clonotype: Its ends do not fully match the called genes, so a read error is possible.

Each of the donors had ten milliliters of peripheral blood drawn into EDTA-treated Vacutainer tubes. A second PCR of 7 to 11 cycles used a sample-barcoded 5' primer and a J-beta primer mix. Tagging of each cDNA molecule was performed by a template-switch adaptor with 12 random nucleotides. TCRdb passed the 5' RACE reads through MiXCR, listing each CDR3 protein once. This table has over 600,000 distinct CDR3 sequences, more than 50% appearing once. Material for sequencing was blood. This receptor was identified in a man aged 35 to 55 in good health.

The CDR3 DNA is TGTGCCAGCGGTTATGACTCTGACAGGGAGAGGACCCAGTACTTC. The encoded protein is CASGYDSDRERTQYF. The chain is built from TRBV6-2 or TRBV6-3 and TRBJ2-5; 7 bases are shared with TRBD1. The CDR3 sequence is 15 residues long. The germline CDR1 and CDR2 sequences are MNHEY and SVGEGT.